A single sample gave rise to the 5 T cell receptor beta chains below, sequenced in a study of technical replicates of blood from several donors. Clones were read by immunoSEQ multiplex PCR, and TCRdb kept only the in-frame ones, dropping some. The sample lists fewer than 85,000 clones, around 90% occurring once. Sequencing was performed on T cells isolated from PBMCs. The source is a human donor in good health.

The table lists this clone with a few counts. The V and J genes are TRBV11-3 and TRBJ2-1; 7 bases are shared with TRBD1. The CDR3 extends over 15 amino acids. Trimming removed 4 bases from V and 5 bases from J; junction bases left unmatched: 8. The V gene's germline CDR1 is SGHNT and CDR2 YENEEA. CDR3 in amino acids: CASSSGGQVNNEQFF. CDR3 nucleotide sequence: TGTGCCAGCAGCTCCGGCGGACAGGTTAACAATGAGCAGTTCTTC.

The CDR3 DNA follows: TGTGCCAGCAGTGCTGAGAGGAACACCGGGGAGCTGTTTTTT. This encodes CASSAERNTGELFF. The J gene is TRBJ2-2, the V gene TRBV6-4; D is undetermined. CDR1 is MRHNA, CDR2 SNTAGT, per germline. The V and J ends lost 4 bases and 1 base respectively, with 7 bases between them. CDR3 size: 14 residues.

The chain is built from TRBV15 and TRBJ1-2; tentatively, D is TRBD1 (5 bases). The CDR3 contains 13 residues. The V and J ends lost 1 base and 9 bases respectively, with 12 bases between them. Germline V CDR1 and CDR2: LNHNV, YYDKDF (reference sequence). The CDR3 DNA reads as TGTGCCACCAGCAGAGGGGGGGTTCAGCGCTACACCTTC. Its translation is CATSRGGVQRYTF.

The chain is built from TRBV7-2 and TRBJ2-7; TRBD1 aligns across 8 bases. Per the germline V gene, CDR1 is SGHTA and CDR2 is FQGNSA. With V trimmed by 3 bases and J by 3 bases, 10 bases remained unmatched. The CDR3 contains 16 residues. For the CDR3, the DNA is TGTGCCAGCAGCTTCATCGGACAGGGTGCATTCTACGAGCAGTACTTC. Protein sequence: CASSFIGQGAFYEQYF.

The CDR3, as DNA: TGTGCCAGCAGGTACAGGGGGGCGCACTATGGCTACACCTTC. This translates into CASRYRGAHYGYTF. The rearrangement uses TRBV27 and TRBJ1-2; TRBD1 matches 8 bases. CDR1 is MNHEY, CDR2 SMNVEV, per germline (reference sequence). V shed 6 bases, J shed 3 bases, and the junction held 6 bases outside the gene matches. The CDR3 loop spans 14 amino acids.